Sequencing of this TCR beta chain was carried out in a study of human T cells and chemical hapten exposure. This clonotype showed up just a few times. One entry per CDR3 protein results from TCRdb running MiXCR on the RACE reads. The table lists about 160,000 distinct CDR3 sequences, about 30% of them singletons. From germline, CDR1 is SGHDT and CDR2 YYEEEE. The CDR3 is 15 residues long. V dropped 4 bases and J dropped 6 bases, with 19 bases sitting between them. The time point here: patch test 3, about 24 weeks after DPC sensitization. Treatment in this sample: therapeutic diphenylcyclopropenone sensitization with weekly scalp DPC.

The chain links TRBV5-6 to TRBJ1-1, with a possible D match to TRBD1 (5 bases). Sequenced here: whole blood, sampled in connection with sensitization to the hapten diphenylcyclopropenone (DPC). This receptor was identified in a woman younger than 30 with alopecia areata. Some clones in this sample may be carry-over from other donors' samples. CDR3 sequence: CASSHPWQGRPEAFF. CDR3 DNA: TGTGCCAGCAGCCACCCCTGGCAGGGACGCCCTGAAGCTTTCTTT.